The clone carrying this T cell receptor (beta chain) was detected only once. Its matching antigen is unknown. TCR beta CDR3 sequences were amplified from RNA transcripts. TCR CDR3 regions were first amplified by RT-PCR with HTBI primers. Via MiXCR, TCRdb re-called the multiplex PCR reads, giving one row per CDR3 protein. The sample lists a few hundred thousand distinct CDR3 sequences; about 14% were seen once. This specimen comes from a study of T cells in Graves' hyperthyroidism and ophthalmopathy. Study as a whole: Pretreatment peripheral blood was obtained at initial diagnosis. Overall study results and limits: Researchers found most expanded thyroid clonotypes above 0.001 in blood as well.

The V end was cut by 4 bases, the J end by 2 bases, with 13 bases between. The CDR3 has 16 residues. Per germline, CDR1 SGHNT and CDR2 YYREEE (reference sequence). The clonotype originates from a woman aged 40-49 years with Graves' hyperthyroidism that later progressed to Graves' ophthalmopathy. The sample comprised blood. The chain couples TRBV5-4 to TRBJ2-6; D is uncertain. The CDR3 region is CASSPILYPGANVLTF. The CDR3 nucleotides are TGTGCCAGCAGCCCTATTTTATATCCTGGGGCCAACGTCCTGACTTTC.